The next 27 T cell receptor beta chains were all read from a single sample in a study of a mutant IDH1 vaccine in newly diagnosed glioma. TCRdb's copy holds only in-frame clones and misses some; the assay was immunoSEQ multiplex PCR. The sample comprises 30,000 to 40,000 clones, over 85% of which are singletons, and about 20% rests with the top ten. Time point: baseline, week 1 (first vaccination visit). The treatment: pre-vaccination baseline after standard-of-care therapy. The sample in question was PBMCs, obtained from a glioma patient treated with radiotherapy, temozolomide or both. The receptors derive from a young man with glioma.

The chain uses TRBV5-4 and TRBJ1-2; tentatively, D is TRBD1 (5 bases). CDR1 is SGHNT, CDR2 YYREEE, per germline (reference sequence). The CDR3 runs 13 residues. Trimming took 4 bases from V and 8 from J, leaving 15 bases between them. The CDR3 is CASSLPSGYGYTF. The CDR3 DNA sequence: TGTGCCAGCAGCCTTCCCTCAGGGTACGGCTACACCTTC.

V gene TRBV2 combines with J gene TRBJ1-5; TRBD1 is a possible D gene (5 bases). The CDR3 is made up of 14 amino acids. The germline V and J ends were trimmed by 3 bases and 7 bases, with 13 bases remaining between them. Germline CDR1 SNHLY, CDR2 FYNNEI. The DNA for the CDR3 is TGTGCCAGCAGTGAGGGGCAGGGAGGGCAGCCCCAGCATTTT. Protein: CASSEGQGGQPQHF.

In DNA form, the CDR3 reads TGTGCCAGCAGTCGCCGTTGGACAGGCCTTACGCCGGAGCAGTACTTC. It is translated as CASSRRWTGLTPEQYF. The chain combines TRBV5-6 with TRBJ2-7, with TRBD1 matching over 7 bases. This CDR3 region has 16 residues. Trimming removed 5 bases from V and 7 bases from J; junction bases left unmatched: 18. CDR1 is SGHDT and CDR2 is YYEEEE in the germline V gene.

The gene calls are TRBV9 and TRBJ1-6; TRBD1 matches at 7 bases. The CDR3 runs to 14 residues. CDR1 is SGDLS and CDR2 is YYNGEE in the germline V gene. Unmatched junction bases numbered 2, after V lost 2 bases and J lost 6 bases. The CDR3 sequence is CASSVGTVNSPLHF. The DNA for the CDR3 is TGTGCCAGCAGCGTCGGGACAGTTAATTCACCCCTCCACTTT.

The chain is built from TRBV29-1 and TRBJ2-2, with D unclear. Germline CDR1 and CDR2: SQVTM and ANQGSEA. The CDR3 runs 12 residues. V was shortened by 1 base and J by 4 bases, with 4 bases between the two germline ends. CDR3 sequence: CSVEGLTGELFF. Here the CDR3 DNA reads TGCAGCGTTGAAGGCCTCACCGGGGAGCTGTTTTTT.

The rearrangement joins TRBV27 to TRBJ2-7; D gene unclear. Trimming stripped 3 bases from V and 1 base from J, with 7 bases between. This CDR3 has 13 amino acids. Germline CDR1 reads MNHEY; CDR2 reads SMNVEV (reference sequence). This CDR3 is CASSLGGSYEQYF. DNA for the CDR3: TGTGCCAGCAGTTTGGGCGGATCCTACGAGCAGTACTTC.

The genes are TRBV5-1 and TRBJ2-7, with 9 bases that match TRBD2. This CDR3 has 17 residues. CDR1 and CDR2 from the germline V gene are SGHRS and YFSETQ. Germline trimming cut 3 bases from V and 2 bases from J; bases unmatched to any gene: 12. Here the CDR3 DNA reads TGCGCCAGCAGCTCTTCCCGGCGTAGCGGGAGCGCCTACGAGCAGTACTTC. The encoded protein is CASSSSRRSGSAYEQYF. Full variable domain (outside the CDR3, taken from reference TRBV5-1 and TRBJ2-7): KAGVTQTPRYLIKTRGQQVTLSCSPISGHRSVSWYQQTPGQGLQFLFEYFSETQRNKGNFPGRFSGRQFSNSRSEMNVSTLELGDSALYLCASSSSRRSGSAYEQYFGPGTRLTVT.

The chain combines TRBV28 with TRBJ2-7, with TRBD1 identical over 8 bases. After removal of 3 bases from V and 3 bases from J, the junction contained 10 bases not matched to a gene. CDR3 length equals 16 residues. The germline CDR1 and CDR2 sequences are MDHEN and SYDVKM. CDR3 loop: CASSLWGTGTVYEQYF. CDR3 coding DNA: TGTGCCAGCAGTTTGTGGGGGACAGGTACGGTCTACGAGCAGTACTTC. The whole variable domain, filled in from reference TRBV28 and TRBJ2-7, reads DVKVTQSSRYLVKRTGEKVFLECVQDMDHENMFWYRQDPGLGLRLIYFSYDVKMKEKGDIPEGYSVSREKKERFSLILESASTNQTSMYLCASSLWGTGTVYEQYFGPGTRLTVT.

The J gene is TRBJ2-7, the V gene TRBV9, with 8 bases fitting TRBD1. CDR3 length equals 16 residues. J was trimmed by 4 bases and V by 0 bases; bases with no gene match: 9. Germline CDR1 SGDLS, CDR2 YYNGEE. CDR3 sequence: CASSVGIRTGLYEQYF. Written as DNA, the CDR3 is TGTGCCAGCAGCGTAGGCATCCGGACAGGGCTATACGAGCAGTACTTC.

CDR3 loop: CASSQDASVVAKNIQYF. The CDR3 nucleotides are TGCGCCAGCAGCCAAGACGCCTCTGTCGTAGCCAAAAACATTCAGTACTTC. This chain connects TRBV4-1 to TRBJ2-4; no clear D. CDR1 MGHRA and CDR2 YSYEKL come from the germline V gene. Trimming left V 0 bases short and J 0 bases short, with 12 bases between. CDR3 length: 17 residues.

V is TRBV4-1 and J is TRBJ2-2; D may match TRBD1 or TRBD2 (6 bases each). Germline CDR1 MGHRA, CDR2 YSYEKL. V was pared by 4 bases and J by 3 bases, with 18 bases between. CDR3 length equals 17 residues. This CDR3 reads CASSLNRGGLDTGELFF. CDR3 bases: TGCGCCAGCAGCCTAAATAGAGGGGGGCTAGACACCGGGGAGCTGTTTTTT.

This chain connects TRBV2 to TRBJ2-7; 8 bases are shared with TRBD2. This CDR3 region has 14 residues. V trimming: 6 bases; J trimming: 6 bases; junction bases outside the gene matches: 10. Germline V gives CDR1 SNHLY, CDR2 FYNNEI. CDR3 in amino acids: CASRGGGRISEQYF. In DNA, the CDR3 is TGTGCCAGCAGGGGGGGCGGGAGGATAAGCGAGCAGTACTTC.

The chain links TRBV19 to TRBJ1-5, with unresolved D. This CDR3 spans 16 amino acids. Germline V gene data show CDR1 as LNHDA and CDR2 as SQIVND (reference sequence). The V end was cut by 3 bases, the J end by 2 bases, with 14 bases between. DNA for the CDR3: TGTGCCAGTAGTATCCCAGGCCGGGTAGGCAATCAGCCCCAGCATTTT. Protein product: CASSIPGRVGNQPQHF.

J is TRBJ2-5 and V is TRBV7-2; TRBD2 matches 7 bases. The trim removed 3 bases at V and 3 bases at J, leaving 4 bases unmatched. CDR3 length equals 14 residues. The V gene's germline CDR1 is SGHTA and CDR2 FQGNSA. CDR3 sequence (DNA): TGTGCCAGCAGCTTGGCGGGAGTCAAAGAGACCCAGTACTTC. As protein: CASSLAGVKETQYF. Together with reference TRBV7-2 and TRBJ2-5, the CDR3 gives the full variable domain: GAGVSQSPSNKVTEKGKDVELRCDPISGHTALYWYRQSLGQGLEFLIYFQGNSAPDKSGLPSDRFSAERTGGSVSTLTIQRTQQEDSAVYLCASSLAGVKETQYFGPGTRLLVL.

The chain links TRBV9 to TRBJ2-3; D is perhaps TRBD2 (6 bases). Germline assignment: CDR1 SGDLS and CDR2 YYNGEE. Trimming cost V 3 bases and J 6 bases, with 14 bases left between them. The CDR3 covers 14 residues. The CDR3 bases are TGTGCCAGCAGCGCCCGGTCTAGCGTTGATACGCAGTATTTT. It is translated as CASSARSSVDTQYF.

This rearrangement joins TRBV5-4 to TRBJ2-3, with 7 nucleotides matching TRBD1. CDR1 is SGHNT and CDR2 is YYREEE in the germline V gene (reference sequence). V lost 0 bases and J lost 0; bases outside the gene matches: 7. This CDR3 is built from 17 residues. In nucleotides, the CDR3 is TGTGCCAGCAGCTTGGATACAGGGGTGCGGAGCACAGATACGCAGTATTTT. Residues: CASSLDTGVRSTDTQYF. The full variable domain, in which reference TRBV5-4 and TRBJ2-3 provide the parts outside the CDR3, is ETGVTQSPTHLIKTRGQQVTLRCSSQSGHNTVSWYQQALGQGPQFIFQYYREEENGRGNFPPRFSGLQFPNYSSELNVNALELDDSALYLCASSLDTGVRSTDTQYFGPGTRLTVL.

V usage is TRBV15 and J usage is TRBJ2-6; a possible D gene is TRBD2 (6 bases). The CDR3 runs 17 residues. CDR1 and CDR2 from the germline V gene are LNHNV and YYDKDF (reference sequence). Trimming cost V 0 bases and J 1 base, with 10 bases left between them. DNA of the CDR3: TGTGCCACCAGCAGAGATTCGGAGGGTTCTGGGGCCAACGTCCTGACTTTC. Translated: CATSRDSEGSGANVLTF.

This chain links TRBV19 with TRBJ2-2; no clear D. The CDR3 contains 15 residues. V lost 5 bases and J 1 base, leaving 11 bases between the germline ends. The V gene's germline CDR1 is LNHDA and CDR2 SQIVND (reference sequence). CDR3 loop: CASSAAGQNTGELFF. CDR3 nucleotide sequence: TGTGCCAGTAGTGCAGCAGGCCAGAACACCGGGGAGCTGTTTTTT.

V usage is TRBV30 and J usage is TRBJ2-3; unclear D gene. CDR1 is GTSNPN and CDR2 is SVGIG in the germline V gene (reference sequence). V lost 0 bases and J lost 4, with 5 bases in between. This CDR3 comprises 12 residues. The CDR3 nucleotides are TGTGCCTGGAGTGTTAGGGCAGATACGCAGTATTTT. The encoded protein is CAWSVRADTQYF.

The gene calls are TRBV5-1 and TRBJ2-7; 9 bases are a match to TRBD1. This CDR3 has 15 amino acids. Germline V gives CDR1 SGHRS, CDR2 YFSETQ. With 6 bases clipped from V and 6 bases from J, the junction kept 13 bases outside the gene matches. CDR3 sequence (DNA): TGCGCCAGCACTCCTACCGGGACAGGGTCAGCCGAGCAGTACTTC. Encoded protein: CASTPTGTGSAEQYF.

This chain links TRBV7-2 with TRBJ2-1; a weak D match, TRBD2 (6 bases). Germline-derived CDR1 and CDR2 are SGHTA and FQGNSA. This CDR3 is 12 amino acids long. Trimming shortened V by 3 bases and J by 8 bases, and 8 bases separated the two germline ends. CDR3 coding DNA: TGTGCCAGCAGCTTCGGAGGGGATGAGCAGTTCTTC. Protein: CASSFGGDEQFF. The full variable domain, with the rest looked up from reference TRBV7-2 and TRBJ2-1, is GAGVSQSPSNKVTEKGKDVELRCDPISGHTALYWYRQSLGQGLEFLIYFQGNSAPDKSGLPSDRFSAERTGGSVSTLTIQRTQQEDSAVYLCASSFGGDEQFFGPGTRLTVL.

The chain carries TRBV30 and TRBJ1-2; D is unclear. The CDR3 covers 13 residues. Germline V gives CDR1 GTSNPN, CDR2 SVGIG (reference sequence). V lost 3 bases and J 4 bases, leaving 12 bases between the germline ends. CDR3 sequence: CAWRAGIRYGYTF. The CDR3 region has the DNA TGTGCCTGGAGGGCAGGTATCCGCTATGGCTACACCTTC.

The genes are TRBV6-5 and TRBJ2-4; weak D call: TRBD1 (6 bases). Germline loops: CDR1 MNHEY, CDR2 SVGAGI. This CDR3 spans 13 amino acids. The V gene lost 2 bases and the J gene lost 4 bases, with 6 bases spanning the gap. The CDR3 DNA is TGTGCCAGCAGTTACGACAGGAAAAACATTCAGTACTTC. Protein product: CASSYDRKNIQYF.

The chain employs TRBV6-4 and TRBJ1-4; the D is unclear. The CDR3 length is 15 residues. Trimming cost V 4 bases and J 5 bases, with 14 bases left between them. Germline V CDR1 and CDR2: MRHNA, SNTAGT. The CDR3 loop is CASSASRRPNEKLFF. DNA for the CDR3: TGTGCCAGCAGTGCTTCCCGCAGGCCCAATGAAAAACTGTTTTTT.

This chain connects TRBV9 to TRBJ2-1, with TRBD2 identical over 8 bases. Germline CDR1 reads SGDLS; CDR2 reads YYNGEE. J gave up 3 bases and V 0 bases, and 5 bases lay outside the gene matches. The CDR3 is 16 amino acids. CDR3 nucleotide sequence: TGTGCCAGCAGCGTAGCGGAGAGCGGGAGCTACAATGAGCAGTTCTTC. It translates to CASSVAESGSYNEQFF.

V gene TRBV7-8 combines with J gene TRBJ1-1; D remains unclear. Germline loops: CDR1 SGHVS, CDR2 FQNEAQ. V was shortened by 5 bases and J by 4 bases, with 8 bases between the two germline ends. CDR3 size: 12 residues. The CDR3: CASSHRSTEAFF. DNA of the CDR3: TGTGCCAGCAGCCATAGGAGCACTGAAGCTTTCTTT.

The chain joins TRBV4-2 to TRBJ1-5; D gene unclear. V shed 0 bases and J shed 2 bases, with 8 bases lying between them. Per the germline V gene, CDR1 is LGHNA and CDR2 is YNFKEQ. CDR3 length equals 15 residues. CDR3 residues: CASSQDSVGNQPQHF. The CDR3, as DNA: TGTGCCAGCAGCCAAGATAGCGTTGGCAATCAGCCCCAGCATTTT.